The 23 T cell receptor beta chains below all came from one sample that was sequenced in a study of cytomegalovirus exposure and HLA in healthy donors. The data were produced by immunoSEQ multiplex PCR, yet TCRdb's version contains in-frame clones alone and is incomplete. Seen here are over 250,000 clones, 65% to 90% observed once, and the top ten hold roughly 1%. Sequencing was performed on PBMCs. The origin of the receptors is a woman between 18 and 29 years old in good health and CMV-seronegative.

The chain joins TRBV28 to TRBJ1-1; D is perhaps TRBD1 (5 bases). Germline lookup yields CDR1 MDHEN and CDR2 SYDVKM. The CDR3 covers 16 residues. Trimming stripped 4 bases from V and 5 bases from J, with 20 bases between. CDR3 region: CASSSPYRGGGTEAFF. CDR3 in DNA: TGTGCCAGCAGTTCCCCCTATCGGGGGGGTGGAACTGAAGCTTTCTTT.

The V and J genes are TRBV7-2 and TRBJ2-1; 11 nucleotides agree with TRBD2. The CDR3 sequence is 14 residues long. Germline V gives CDR1 SGHTA, CDR2 FQGNSA. With 6 bases clipped from V and 5 bases from J, the junction kept 3 bases outside the gene matches. CDR3 bases: TGTGCCAGCAGGATAGCGGGGGGGGACAATGAGCAGTTCTTC. Its protein is CASRIAGGDNEQFF.

V is TRBV30 and J is TRBJ2-3; 7 nucleotides match TRBD1. The CDR3 runs to 15 residues. Germline CDR1 is GTSNPN and CDR2 is SVGIG (reference sequence). V was clipped by 2 bases and J by 4 bases; unmatched bases: 9. CDR3 nucleotides: TGTGCCTGGAGTTTCACAGGGGTACAAGCAGATACGCAGTATTTT. Translated: CAWSFTGVQADTQYF. Based on the CDR3 plus reference TRBV30 and TRBJ2-3, the full variable domain is SQTIHQWPATLVQPVGSPLSLECTVEGTSNPNLYWYRQAAGRGLQLLFYSVGIGQISSEVPQNLSASRPQDRQFILSSKKLLLSDSGFYLCAWSFTGVQADTQYFGPGTRLTVL.

The V and J genes are TRBV6-6 and TRBJ2-7; no definite D call. The germline gives CDR1 MNHNY, CDR2 SVGAGI (reference sequence). The CDR3 length is 13 residues. V was pared by 5 bases and J by 5 bases, with 13 bases between. The CDR3 spells CASSQTITNEQYF. CDR3 DNA sequence: TGTGCCAGCAGTCAAACTATCACCAACGAGCAGTACTTC.

The rearrangement uses TRBV18 and TRBJ2-7, with 8 bases identical to TRBD1. CDR3 length equals 16 residues. Germline assignment: CDR1 KGHSH and CDR2 LQKENI. Germline trimming cut 2 bases from V and 5 bases from J; bases unmatched to any gene: 11. The CDR3 DNA sequence: TGTGCCAGCTCACCAATGACAGGGGCCTTGTCGGACGAGCAGTACTTC. Translation: CASSPMTGALSDEQYF.

The rearrangement uses TRBV27 and TRBJ2-1; TRBD2 agrees at 14 bases. After removal of 5 bases from V and 9 bases from J, the junction contained 6 bases not matched to a gene. CDR1 and CDR2 from the germline V gene are MNHEY and SMNVEV (reference sequence). The CDR3 sequence is 15 residues long. CDR3 nucleotides: TGTGCCAGCAGTCTGGGACTAGCGGGGGTAGGTGAGCAGTTCTTC. Protein product: CASSLGLAGVGEQFF.

This sequence joins TRBV7-2 and TRBJ2-7, with 9 nucleotides matching TRBD2. V shed 8 bases and J 6 bases; nucleotides not matched to a gene: 14. This CDR3 has 15 residues. The germline gives CDR1 SGHTA, CDR2 FQGNSA. The CDR3 DNA follows: TGTGCCAGCTCCCGGGGAGGAGCGGGAGGCGGCGAGCAGTACTTC. Protein: CASSRGGAGGGEQYF.

The chain combines TRBV7-6 with TRBJ2-3; TRBD1 might be the D (6 bases). Trimming removed 2 bases at V and 6 bases at J, with 15 bases between. Germline V lookup: CDR1 SGHVS, CDR2 FNYEAQ. CDR3 size: 15 residues. This chain's CDR3 is CASSLTPTGLDTQYF. In DNA form, the CDR3 reads TGTGCCAGCAGCTTAACACCCACAGGGTTGGATACGCAGTATTTT.

The chain links TRBV7-2 to TRBJ2-3, with 11 bases lining up with TRBD2. Germline V gives CDR1 SGHTA, CDR2 FQGNSA. The J segment lost 6 bases and the V segment lost 3 bases, leaving 8 bases of the junction unmatched. This CDR3 is built from 16 residues. CDR3 nucleotides: TGTGCCAGCAGCTTTTTAGCGGGAGGGAGGTGGGATACGCAGTATTTT. Translated, it gives CASSFLAGGRWDTQYF.

The gene calls are TRBV5-6 and TRBJ1-1; 8 bases fit TRBD1. Germline V gives CDR1 SGHDT, CDR2 YYEEEE. V was clipped by 5 bases and J by 1 base; unmatched bases: 4. The length of the CDR3 is 14 residues. CDR3 DNA sequence: TGTGCCAGCAGACCCCAGGGGGCGAACACTGAAGCTTTCTTT. This encodes CASRPQGANTEAFF.

The J gene is TRBJ1-1, the V gene TRBV9; no clear D gene. This CDR3 comprises 14 residues. CDR1 is SGDLS, CDR2 YYNGEE, per germline. With 1 base removed from V and 7 bases from J, the gap between germline ends came to 14 bases. The CDR3 sequence: CASSVRGINDEAFF. In nucleotides, the CDR3 is TGTGCCAGCAGCGTACGAGGGATAAATGATGAAGCTTTCTTT.

In this sample, this clone turned up many times. V and J are TRBV6-4 and TRBJ2-3; 11 nucleotides match TRBD1. The CDR3 extends over 14 amino acids. With V trimmed by 4 bases and J by 5 bases, 2 bases remained unmatched. Per the germline V gene, CDR1 is MRHNA and CDR2 is SNTAGT. CDR3 in DNA: TGTGCCAGCAGTGCCGGGACAGGGGGAGATACGCAGTATTTT. The encoded protein is CASSAGTGGDTQYF.

This clone was observed once. V and J are TRBV7-6 and TRBJ1-5; D might be TRBD1 (5 bases). This CDR3 is 13 amino acids long. Germline CDR1 and CDR2: SGHVS and FNYEAQ. V lost 4 bases to trimming and J lost 6 bases, with 10 bases between them. The CDR3 sequence: CASSSGNGQPQHF. DNA of the CDR3: TGTGCCAGCAGCTCAGGGAACGGTCAGCCCCAGCATTTT.

The CDR3 here is CASSTGTGAYEQYF. CDR3 DNA sequence: TGTGCCAGCAGTACGGGGACAGGGGCCTACGAGCAGTACTTC. The chain joins TRBV6-5 to TRBJ2-7; 10 bases agree with TRBD1. CDR1 is MNHEY, CDR2 SVGAGI, per germline. The CDR3 runs to 14 residues. The junction had 3 bases not matched to a gene; V was cut back by 5 bases and J by 2 bases.

This clone is a singleton in its sample. This chain uses TRBV7-6 with TRBJ1-5, with a tentative D call TRBD1 (5 bases). Per germline, CDR1 SGHVS and CDR2 FNYEAQ. The V end lost 2 bases, the J end lost 3 bases, and 11 bases lay between the germline ends. This CDR3 has 15 residues. CDR3 coding DNA: TGTGCCAGCAGCTTATCGGGGGGGATCAATCAGCCCCAGCATTTT. It translates to CASSLSGGINQPQHF.

The chain joins TRBV4-1 to TRBJ2-4; 8 nucleotides line up with TRBD1. This CDR3 is 16 amino acids long. Germline V gene sequence: CDR1 MGHRA, CDR2 YSYEKL. With V trimmed by 2 bases and J by 5 bases, 8 bases remained unmatched. The CDR3 nucleotides are TGCGCCAGCAGCCAAAGGTTTCAGGGGGCTCAAAACATTCAGTACTTC. This translates into CASSQRFQGAQNIQYF.

The V call is TRBV6-6, the J call TRBJ2-7, with 9 bases aligning to TRBD2. In germline, CDR1 is MNHNY, CDR2 SVGAGI (reference sequence). J was trimmed by 5 bases and V by 2 bases; bases with no gene match: 7. This CDR3 region has 15 residues. CDR3 nucleotides: TGTGCCAGCAGTTACGCGCCGAGCGGGGGGAACGAGCAGTACTTC. Its translation is CASSYAPSGGNEQYF.

This clone has only one observation. CDR3 coding DNA: TGCGCCAGCAGCTCTGACAGTGCTGAAAAACTGTTTTTT. This translates into CASSSDSAEKLFF. The rearrangement links TRBV5-1 to TRBJ1-4; a weak D match, TRBD1 (5 bases). Trimming removed 3 bases from V and 7 bases from J, with 10 bases in between. Germline CDR1 and CDR2: SGHRS and YFSETQ. This CDR3 spans 13 amino acids. Full variable domain (outside the CDR3, taken from reference TRBV5-1 and TRBJ1-4): KAGVTQTPRYLIKTRGQQVTLSCSPISGHRSVSWYQQTPGQGLQFLFEYFSETQRNKGNFPGRFSGRQFSNSRSEMNVSTLELGDSALYLCASSSDSAEKLFFGSGTQLSVL.

The V and J genes are TRBV4-3 and TRBJ1-3; no firm D call. CDR1 and CDR2 (germline): LGHNA, YSLEER. This CDR3 is built from 15 residues. The germline V and J ends were trimmed by 1 base and 0 bases, with 7 bases remaining between them. CDR3 DNA sequence: TGCGCCAGCAGCCAAGTGTCCTTCTCTGGAAACACCATATATTTT. Its protein product is CASSQVSFSGNTIYF.

This chain links TRBV6-1 with TRBJ2-7; D unclear. Trimming removed 4 bases at V and 6 bases at J, with 7 bases between. Germline loops: CDR1 MNHNS, CDR2 SASEGT. This CDR3 spans 11 amino acids. CDR3: CASSVAAEQYF. In DNA form, the CDR3 reads TGTGCCAGCAGTGTTGCGGCCGAGCAGTACTTC.

The chain employs TRBV7-7 and TRBJ2-1; 7 nucleotides agree with TRBD2. Per the germline V gene, CDR1 is SSHAT and CDR2 is FNYEAQ (reference sequence). This CDR3 spans 15 amino acids. V was pared by 5 bases and J by 2 bases, with 6 bases of the junction left unmatched. The CDR3 DNA is TGTGCCAGCAGCCGATCGGCGGGAGCCTACAATGAGCAGTTCTTC. It yields the protein CASSRSAGAYNEQFF.

The chain employs TRBV21-1 and TRBJ2-1; TRBD2, the table's D call, was not compared with the DNA. TRBV21-1 counts as a pseudogene. The length of the CDR3 is 11 residues. The DNA for the CDR3 is TGTGCCAGCAACCGGGTTCATGAGCAGTTCTTC. This codes for CASNRVHEQFF.

This chain uses TRBV4-2 with TRBJ1-1; 8 positions agree with TRBD1. V shed 3 bases and J 6 bases; nucleotides not matched to a gene: 12. The V gene's germline CDR1 is LGHNA and CDR2 YNFKEQ. The CDR3 is 16 residues long. The CDR3 loop is CASSQDRVALYAEAFF. The DNA of the CDR3 is TGTGCCAGCAGCCAGGACAGGGTGGCCCTTTACGCTGAAGCTTTCTTT.